This T cell receptor beta chain was profiled in a study of T cells in Graves' hyperthyroidism and ophthalmopathy. CDR1 and CDR2 (germline): SGHRS, YFSETQ. V lost 4 bases and J lost 1; bases outside the gene matches: 11. There are 18 residues in the CDR3. There were TCR beta CDR3 regions amplified from RNA transcripts. First-round RT-PCR with HTBI primers amplified the TCR CDR3 region. TCRdb processed the multiplex PCR reads anew with MiXCR; each CDR3 protein has one entry. There are more than 450,000 distinct CDR3 sequences in the sample; 12% to 15% occur only once, and about 14% lies in the top ten. Patients having uncontrolled infection, another autoimmune disease, pregnancy or lactation were not included. Study-wide results and caveats: Most clonotypes expanded in the thyroid (above 0.001) were also present in blood.

Points on this clonotype: Its antigen is not known.

The chain uses TRBV5-1 and TRBJ2-7, with 13 bases that match TRBD2. Sequencing was performed on blood. The source of this sequence is a woman between 40 and 55 years old with Graves' hyperthyroidism. The CDR3 loop is CASSPTYGLAGASYEQYF. CDR3 DNA sequence: TGCGCCAGCAGCCCGACCTACGGACTAGCGGGGGCGTCCTACGAGCAGTACTTC.